Shown below are 3 T cell receptor beta chains from a single sample sequenced in a study of shared clonotypes between healthy human individuals. The table came from immunoSEQ multiplex PCR; TCRdb's copy has only in-frame clones and leaves some out. This table holds millions of clones, about 95% found once. The specimen was naive CD4+ T cells sorted from blood. Indicated subset: CD45RA+ positively selected. These receptors all stem from a man younger than 35 in good health.

The rearrangement joins TRBV4-1 to TRBJ2-1, with D perhaps matching TRBD2 (5 bases). Trimming shortened V by 1 base and J by 7 bases, and 17 bases separated the two germline ends. CDR3 length equals 16 residues. Germline lookup yields CDR1 MGHRA and CDR2 YSYEKL. CDR3 bases: TGCGCCAGCAGCCAAGTTTTCGGCTCACGGGGTAATGAGCAGTTCTTC. As protein: CASSQVFGSRGNEQFF.

The chain employs TRBV27 and TRBJ1-5; D is unresolved. The V end lost 3 bases, the J end lost 4 bases, and 7 bases lay between the germline ends. The CDR3 has 13 amino acids. CDR1 and CDR2 (germline): MNHEY, SMNVEV (reference sequence). The CDR3 loop reads CASSFSLNQPQHF. In DNA form, the CDR3 reads TGTGCCAGCAGTTTCTCCCTAAATCAGCCCCAGCATTTT.

This clone was seen once. CDR3 nucleotide sequence: TGTGCCAGCAGCCGGACAGGTGGTCAGCCCCAGCATTTT. Encoded protein: CASSRTGGQPQHF. The V call is TRBV7-3, the J call TRBJ1-5; TRBD1 matches at 7 bases. CDR1 SGHTA and CDR2 FQGTGA come from the germline V gene. V was pared by 5 bases and J by 6 bases, with 4 bases of the junction left unmatched. The CDR3 is made up of 13 amino acids.